The rows below give T cell receptor beta chains drawn from one sample of a study of T cell repertoires in aging, cancer and after chemotherapy. TCRdb reprocessed the multiplex PCR reads via MiXCR and lists one record per CDR3 protein. The data hold roughly 1,800 distinct CDR3 sequences, with roughly three fifths observed a single time. The sample comprised blood. The receptors derive from a human donor with a blood cancer. The CDR3 runs from the conserved cysteine through the conserved F or W. The order of the fields is V gene, clone size, J gene, D gene, CDR3 protein, CDR3 DNA. The D gene is left open where the match is weak. Clone size is not always given. Where it is, it says once, few, many or a class for expanded clones.

>TRBV6-5|few|TRBJ2-2|.
CASSYTGSGELFF
TGTGCCAGCAGTTATACGGGGTCCGGGGAGCTGTTTTTT
>TRBV11-3|few|TRBJ2-5|.
CASRLRGYGTQYF
TGTGCCAGCAGGCTCCGGGGTTATGGGACCCAGTACTTC
>TRBV5-5|.|TRBJ2-7|TRBD2
CASSLGEGFSYEQYF
TGTGCCAGCAGCCTTGGGGAGGGGTTCTCCTACGAGCAGTACTTC
>TRBV6-5|few|TRBJ2-5|TRBD1
CASSGTAPAQYF
TGTGCCAGCAGTGGGACAGCGCCGGCCCAGTACTTC
>TRBV5-6|.|TRBJ2-3|.
CASSLFRDPSGDTQYF
TGTGCCAGCAGCCTATTCCGGGACCCGTCGGGGGATACGCAGTATTTT
>TRBV6-2/TRBV6-3|.|TRBJ2-7|.
CASSLVPSKSYEQYF
TGTGCCAGCAGTTTAGTCCCCTCTAAAAGCTACGAGCAGTACTTC
>TRBV7-2|.|TRBJ2-1|.
CASSLGPGAYNEQFF
TGTGCCAGCAGCTTAGGTCCGGGCGCCTACAATGAGCAGTTCTTC
>TRBV29-1|large|TRBJ2-1|.
CSVGHNEQFF
TGCAGCGTCGGACACAATGAGCAGTTCTTC
>TRBV11-3|.|TRBJ2-3|.
CASSLDRTDPQYF
TGTGCCAGCAGCTTAGATCGTACGGACCCGCAGTATTTT
>TRBV30|few|TRBJ1-1|.
CAWSWGGEAFF
TGTGCCTGGAGTTGGGGGGGTGAAGCTTTCTTT
>TRBV29-1|.|TRBJ2-2|.
CSVEGITGELFF
TGCAGCGTTGAAGGAATCACCGGGGAGCTGTTTTTT
>TRBV11-1|.|TRBJ2-1|TRBD2
CASRGVLEGGPGNEQFF
TGTGCCAGCAGGGGGGTGCTAGAGGGAGGGCCGGGAAATGAGCAGTTCTTC
>TRBV19|.|TRBJ2-1|.
CASSIRGVVSNEQFF
TGTGCCAGTAGTATAAGAGGGGTGGTTTCCAATGAGCAGTTCTTC
>TRBV6-5|.|TRBJ1-2|TRBD1
CASRDRGRYGYTF
TGTGCCAGCAGGGACAGGGGTCGATATGGCTACACCTTC
>TRBV5-6|once|TRBJ2-7|TRBD2
CASSLVGSGGHEQYF
TGTGCCAGCAGCTTGGTAGGTAGCGGGGGCCACGAGCAGTACTTC
>TRBV5-4|.|TRBJ2-5|.
CASSLTAQGVETQYF
TGTGCCAGCAGCTTGACAGCACAGGGAGTGGAGACCCAGTACTTC
>TRBV6-5|once|TRBJ1-2|TRBD1
CASSIQGADGYTF
TGTGCCAGCAGTATACAGGGGGCGGATGGCTACACCTTC
>TRBV15|once|TRBJ2-1|.
CATSRGPRNEQFF
TGTGCCACCAGCAGAGGCCCCAGAAATGAGCAGTTCTTC
>TRBV11-1|few|TRBJ2-4|.
CASSLAAAGDIQYF
TGTGCCAGCAGCTTAGCGGCCGCCGGAGACATTCAGTACTTC
>TRBV6-5|few|TRBJ2-2|TRBD2
CATQRFRGETGELFF
TGTGCCACCCAGAGGTTTCGGGGGGAGACCGGGGAGCTGTTTTTT
>TRBV6-5|.|TRBJ2-7|TRBD2
CASSRGLAGGTSYEQYF
TGTGCCAGCAGTAGGGGACTAGCGGGAGGGACTTCCTACGAGCAGTACTTC
>TRBV10-3|.|TRBJ1-5|.
CAISTGDQPQHF
TGTGCCATCAGCACAGGAGATCAGCCCCAGCATTTT
>TRBV12-3/TRBV12-4|.|TRBJ2-5|.
CASSFGLGVETQYF
TGTGCCAGCAGTTTTGGCCTTGGGGTAGAGACCCAGTACTTC
>TRBV6-5|once|TRBJ2-1|TRBD1
CASRTGGPYNEQFF
TGTGCCAGCAGGACAGGGGGACCTTACAATGAGCAGTTCTTC
>TRBV11-1|.|TRBJ2-6|.
CASSFTAGANVLTF
TGTGCCAGCAGCTTCACCGCTGGGGCCAACGTCCTGACTTTC
>TRBV12-3/TRBV12-4|.|TRBJ2-2|.
CASSPGTHTGELFF
TGTGCCAGCAGTCCAGGGACCCACACCGGGGAGCTGTTTTTT
>TRBV30|few|TRBJ2-1|TRBD1
CAWSDGQGAYNEQFF
TGTGCCTGGAGTGACGGACAGGGGGCCTACAATGAGCAGTTCTTC
>TRBV6-6|.|TRBJ1-3|.
CASSYEGVTGNTIYF
TGTGCCAGCAGTTACGAGGGGGTGACTGGAAACACCATATATTTT
>TRBV11-1|.|TRBJ2-7|TRBD2
CASSLVGTSVFGEQYF
TGTGCCAGCAGCTTAGTCGGAACTAGCGTCTTCGGAGAGCAGTACTTC
>TRBV30|few|TRBJ2-1|.
CAWSVIGLLGEQFF
TGTGCCTGGAGTGTAATAGGTCTGCTCGGTGAGCAGTTCTTC
>TRBV5-6|.|TRBJ2-2|.
CASQVGVSDTGELFF
TGTGCCAGCCAAGTAGGGGTGTCGGACACCGGGGAGCTGTTTTTT
>TRBV12-3/TRBV12-4|few|TRBJ2-1|.
CASILGGRTLFDEQFF
TGTGCCAGCATCCTAGGTGGGCGGACACTATTCGATGAGCAGTTCTTC
>TRBV5-6|.|TRBJ2-7|.
CASSLGYPSYEQYF
TGTGCCAGCAGCTTGGGCTACCCCTCCTACGAGCAGTACTTC
>TRBV6-1|.|TRBJ1-1|.
CASSRSTEAFF
TGTGCCAGCAGTCGGAGCACTGAAGCTTTCTTT
>TRBV29-1|.|TRBJ1-6|TRBD1
CSARETGGNDSPLHF
TGCAGTGCTAGAGAGACAGGGGGCAATGATTCACCCCTCCACTTT
>TRBV29-1|.|TRBJ1-3|.
CSASADGNTIYF
TGCAGCGCCTCCGCGGATGGAAACACCATATATTTT
>TRBV5-6|.|TRBJ1-2|.
CASRLEVVNYGYTF
TGTGCCAGCAGGCTGGAGGTCGTTAACTATGGCTACACCTTC
>TRBV30|.|TRBJ2-3|TRBD2
CAWSEIAGGKRDTQYF
TGTGCCTGGAGTGAGATAGCGGGAGGTAAAAGGGATACGCAGTATTTT